This is a list of T cell receptor beta chains from one sample in a study of shared clonotypes between healthy human individuals. Sequencing used immunoSEQ multiplex PCR; TCRdb keeps in-frame clones, though not all of them. This table holds about 2 million clones, about 95% found once. The sample comprised naive CD8+ T cells sorted from blood. All receptors derive from a man between 18 and 35 years old in good health. The CDR3 runs from the conserved cysteine through the conserved F or W. A D gene is named only where the DNA matches it firmly. Size is omitted from some rows. Given values are once, few, many or a class for expanded clones.

CASSSRGTRGGHYGYTF | TGTGCCAGCAGTTCTAGGGGGACGAGAGGGGGACACTATGGCTACACCTTC | . | TRBJ1-2 | 17 | TRBV28 | .
CASSLEGMAYF | TGCGCCAGCAGCTTGGAGGGGATGGCGTACTTC | . | TRBJ2-7 | 11 | TRBV5-1 | once
CAWISAVRYGYTF | TGTGCCTGGATTTCGGCGGTGAGGTATGGCTACACCTTC | . | TRBJ1-2 | 13 | TRBV30 | .
CASSSTTTVSSTDTQYF | TGTGCCAGCAGCTCAACCACGACCGTATCTAGCACAGATACGCAGTATTTT | . | TRBJ2-3 | 17 | TRBV7-6 | .
CASSFHLSYEQFF | TGTGCCAGCAGTTTCCACCTATCTTATGAGCAGTTCTTC | . | TRBJ2-1 | 13 | TRBV28 | .
CAISAGQTYEQYF | TGTGCCATCAGTGCAGGACAGACCTACGAGCAGTACTTC | . | TRBJ2-7 | 13 | TRBV10-3 | .
CASSLLGYEQYF | TGTGCCAGCAGTTTATTAGGCTACGAGCAGTACTTC | . | TRBJ2-7 | 12 | TRBV27 | .
CASSRLHNEQFF | TGTGCCAGCAGTCGACTCCACAATGAGCAGTTCTTC | . | TRBJ2-1 | 12 | TRBV7-9 | .
CASRLVARWNEQFF | TGTGCCAGCAGGCTTGTGGCTAGATGGAATGAGCAGTTCTTC | . | TRBJ2-1 | 14 | TRBV2 | .
CASSLSGAYEQYF | TGTGCCAGCAGTTTGTCAGGGGCCTACGAGCAGTACTTC | . | TRBJ2-7 | 13 | TRBV27 | .
CASSPRDRSNEQFF | TGTGCCAGCAGCCCGAGGGACAGAAGCAATGAGCAGTTCTTC | TRBD1 | TRBJ2-1 | 14 | TRBV11-1 | once
CSVNTGTSPYYEQYF | TGCAGCGTCAACACCGGGACTAGCCCATATTACGAGCAGTACTTC | TRBD2 | TRBJ2-7 | 15 | TRBV29-1 | .
CASSYSIEGPSHEQFF | TGTGCCAGCAGTTACTCTATCGAGGGCCCTAGCCATGAGCAGTTCTTC | . | TRBJ2-1 | 16 | TRBV6-6 | .
CASSNPGQGYEQYF | TGCGCCAGCAGCAATCCGGGACAGGGGTACGAGCAGTACTTC | TRBD1 | TRBJ2-7 | 14 | TRBV5-1 | .
CASSESGTLNEQFF | TGTGCCAGCAGTGAATCCGGGACTCTCAATGAGCAGTTCTTC | . | TRBJ2-1 | 14 | TRBV25-1 | .
CAWSKPGRGLIEQYF | TGTGCCTGGTCTAAACCTGGCAGGGGGCTCATCGAGCAGTACTTC | TRBD1 | TRBJ2-7 | 15 | TRBV30 | .
CASSQDPGTLDEQYF | TGCGCCAGCAGCCAAGACCCCGGGACTCTCGACGAGCAGTACTTC | . | TRBJ2-7 | 15 | TRBV4-1 | once
CASSPRGHGYTF | TGTGCCAGCAGCCCTAGGGGGCACGGCTACACCTTC | TRBD1 | TRBJ1-2 | 12 | TRBV13 | .
CASSLSWGTEQYF | TGTGCCAGCAGTTTATCGTGGGGAACCGAGCAGTACTTC | . | TRBJ2-7 | 13 | TRBV27 | .
CASSPPLGGTGELFF | TGTGCCAGCAGCCCCCCCTTGGGAGGGACCGGGGAGCTGTTTTTT | TRBD2 | TRBJ2-2 | 15 | TRBV9 | .
CASSQGLAGDLAKNIQYF | TGTGCCAGCAGCCAGGGACTAGCGGGGGACCTAGCCAAAAACATTCAGTACTTC | TRBD2 | TRBJ2-4 | 18 | TRBV7-8 | .
CASGPGTGELFF | TGCGCCAGCGGCCCGGGGACCGGGGAGCTGTTTTTT | . | TRBJ2-2 | 12 | TRBV5-1 | .
CAWSATGAITDTQYF | TGTGCCTGGAGTGCAACAGGGGCTATCACAGATACGCAGTATTTT | TRBD1 | TRBJ2-3 | 15 | TRBV30 | .
CASSYLPGQGTGYEQYF | TGCGCCAGCAGCTACCTCCCGGGACAGGGGACCGGCTACGAGCAGTACTTC | TRBD1 | TRBJ2-7 | 17 | TRBV5-1 | .
CASSLVTGSYEQYF | TGTGCCAGCAGCTTAGTTACAGGGAGCTACGAGCAGTACTTC | . | TRBJ2-7 | 14 | TRBV11-2 | many
CASTPTGSDEKLFF | TGTGCCAGTACCCCGACAGGGTCGGATGAAAAACTGTTTTTT | TRBD1 | TRBJ1-4 | 14 | TRBV27 | .
CASSPLMIALAKNIQYF | TGCGCCAGCAGCCCCCTGATGATAGCCTTAGCCAAAAACATTCAGTACTTC | . | TRBJ2-4 | 17 | TRBV4-1 | .
CATTDGFNTEAFF | TGTGCCACCACCGACGGATTTAACACTGAAGCTTTCTTT | . | TRBJ1-1 | 13 | TRBV6-1 | once